These 9 T cell receptor beta chains originate from one sample sequenced in a study of tumor-infiltrating lymphocytes in primary liver carcinoma. It was unsorted whole blood that yielded blood RNA, and germline DNA was also extracted. A constant-region primer primed TCR beta cDNA synthesis from 400 to 600 ng of total RNA. Three rounds of nested multiplex PCR with slightly modified ARM-PCR produced TCR beta libraries. The first two PCR rounds, nine to ten cycles each, used TRBV1-TRBV30 forward primers and a C-beta reverse primer. MiXCR was run by TCRdb on the multiplex PCR reads, yielding one entry per CDR3 protein. The profile shows fewer than 250,000 distinct CDR3 sequences, less than 65% of them singletons. The specimen was peripheral blood. These receptors came from a woman aged 55-75 years with primary liver carcinoma and hepatitis B virus infection.

The chain has TRBV28 and TRBJ1-6; D is undetermined. The V end was cut by 2 bases, the J end by 4 bases, with 6 bases between. CDR1 and CDR2 from the germline V gene are MDHEN and SYDVKM. This CDR3 is 14 amino acids long. The CDR3 loop reads CASSLEGYNSPLHF. The CDR3 region has the DNA TGTGCCAGCAGTTTAGAGGGTTATAATTCACCCCTCCACTTT.

This clonotype came up a few times. This chain connects TRBV28 to TRBJ2-1; D might be TRBD2 (5 bases). The CDR3 has 14 residues. Deletions cut 10 bases from V and 9 bases from J, with 22 bases between. From germline, CDR1 is MDHEN and CDR2 SYDVKM. DNA of the CDR3: TGTGCCACCACGCGGGCCCGACATATCGGTGAGCAGTTCTTC. As protein: CATTRARHIGEQFF.

This clonotype has a count of ten or more. The chain has TRBV11-3 and TRBJ2-1; TRBD2 matches 9 bases. The CDR3 sequence is 17 residues long. Trimming at V came to 0 bases and at J to 4 bases, leaving 7 bases not matched to a gene. The germline CDR1 and CDR2 sequences are SGHNT and YENEEA. The CDR3 region is CASSLDLGTSRYNEQFF. DNA of the CDR3: TGTGCCAGCAGCTTAGATCTGGGGACTAGCAGGTACAATGAGCAGTTCTTC. The whole variable domain, filled in from reference TRBV11-3 and TRBJ2-1, reads EAGVVQSPRYKIIEKKQPVAFWCNPISGHNTLYWYLQNLGQGPELLIRYENEEAVDDSQLPKDRFSAERLKGVDSTLKIQPAELGDSAVYLCASSLDLGTSRYNEQFFGPGTRLTVL.

In this sample, this clonotype turned up a few times. The chain couples TRBV5-4 to TRBJ2-1; a weak D match, TRBD2 (6 bases). The CDR3 runs to 13 residues. Trimming cost V 1 base and J 7 bases, with 9 bases left between them. CDR1 is SGHNT, CDR2 YYREEE, per germline (reference sequence). This CDR3 is CASSLWGRNEQFF. In DNA, the CDR3 is TGTGCCAGCAGCTTGTGGGGGAGGAATGAGCAGTTCTTC.

Turning to this clonotype: A clone one base away is much larger, so this may be a read error. This rearrangement joins TRBV12-3 or TRBV12-4 to TRBJ1-6, with D possibly matching TRBD1 (6 bases). The CDR3 extends over 17 amino acids. In DNA form, the CDR3 reads TGTGCCAGCAGTCCCAGGGGTTTTAGCTCCTATAATTCACACCTCCACTTT. Its translation: CASSPRGFSSYNSHLHF.

About this clonotype itself: At one boundary the junction diverges from the germline segment, which might be a read error. The rearrangement uses TRBV6-6 and TRBJ2-1; the match to TRBD2 covers 10 bases. This CDR3 region has 14 residues. CDR1 and CDR2 (germline): MNHNY, SVGAGI (reference sequence). The CDR3 is CTSTRAGGPGVQFF. The CDR3 coding sequence is TGTACCAGCACCAGAGCGGGAGGGCCTGGTGTGCAGTTCTTC.

Concerning this clonotype itself: An end of the junction differs from the germline gene, which may be a read error. The gene calls are TRBV11-2 and TRBJ2-1, with unresolved D. CDR1 and CDR2 from the germline V gene are SGHAT and FQNNGV. This CDR3 spans 16 amino acids. The CDR3: CASSLTRVSGYNERFF. The CDR3, as DNA: TGTGCCAGCTCCCTTACCCGAGTCTCCGGTTACAATGAGCGGTTCTTC.

Notes on this clonotype: Possible read error: a much larger clone is one base away. Here the CDR3 omits its conserved ending phenylalanine or tryptophan, so a read error is the likely source. This chain connects TRBV30 to TRBJ1-5; possibly TRBD1 for D (5 bases). The germline CDR1 and CDR2 sequences are GTSNPN and SVGIG (reference sequence). V was trimmed by 4 bases and J by 5 bases, leaving 12 bases between them. The CDR3 has 13 residues. CDR3 DNA: TGTGCCTGGAACTCGGACACTTATCAGCCCCAGCATCTT. This encodes CAWNSDTYQPQHL.

Comments on this clonotype: A much larger clone lies one base from this, so it may be a read error. A read error is likely, as this CDR3 ends without the conserved phenylalanine or tryptophan. The V call is TRBV14, the J call TRBJ1-1; unclear D gene. Germline V lookup: CDR1 SGHDN, CDR2 FVKESK. V was cut by 8 bases and J by 1 base, with 11 bases left in between. This CDR3 has 13 residues. The CDR3 is CASRVAPNTEAFV. The CDR3 DNA reads TGTGCCAGCCGAGTGGCCCCGAACACTGAAGCTTTCGTT.